This note documents a single T cell receptor beta chain sequence. The method was immunoSEQ multiplex PCR; TCRdb's version includes in-frame clones alone and lacks a portion of them. Of 170,000 or so clones in the sample, 90% were seen once. The data are from a study of control samples from healthy donors and cancer patients. From germline, CDR1 is SGHNT and CDR2 YENEEA. Trimming stripped 0 bases from V and 3 bases from J, with 5 bases between. This CDR3 has 13 amino acids. The sequence came from a woman between 50 and 59 years old in good health. The sample comprised blood. The rearrangement uses TRBV11-3 and TRBJ1-1, with D uncertain. CDR3 amino acids: CASSLEDYTEAFF. CDR3 bases: TGTGCCAGCAGCTTAGAAGACTACACTGAAGCTTTCTTT.